These 2 T cell receptor beta chains originate from one sample sequenced in a study of response to subunit inactivated influenza vaccine. TCRdb passed the RT-PCR reads through MiXCR, listing each CDR3 protein once. The repertoire holds approximately 250,000 distinct CDR3 sequences, with 9.5% to 15% as singletons. Sequenced here: non-naive T cells sorted from PBMCs, sampled 14 days before vaccination. The receptors were sampled from a man aged 50 to 59 who received an inactivated influenza vaccine.

This clonotype was seen ten or more times. The CDR3 protein is CASSFPGNTQYF. The CDR3 coding sequence is TGTGCCAGCAGCTTCCCGGGGAATACGCAGTATTTT. This chain uses TRBV11-2 with TRBJ2-3; tentatively, D is TRBD2 (5 bases). In germline, CDR1 is SGHAT, CDR2 FQNNGV. CDR3 length equals 12 residues. V lost 3 bases, J lost 7 bases, and 8 bases lay in between.

This clonotype was recorded a few times. The chain links TRBV18 to TRBJ2-7, with TRBD1 identical over 9 bases. This CDR3 has 14 residues. In germline, CDR1 is KGHSH, CDR2 LQKENI. J lost 2 bases, V lost 4 bases, and 3 bases had no gene match. As DNA, the CDR3 is TGTGCCAGCTCACGGGGGACAGGGACCTACGAGCAGTACTTC. This gives the protein CASSRGTGTYEQYF.